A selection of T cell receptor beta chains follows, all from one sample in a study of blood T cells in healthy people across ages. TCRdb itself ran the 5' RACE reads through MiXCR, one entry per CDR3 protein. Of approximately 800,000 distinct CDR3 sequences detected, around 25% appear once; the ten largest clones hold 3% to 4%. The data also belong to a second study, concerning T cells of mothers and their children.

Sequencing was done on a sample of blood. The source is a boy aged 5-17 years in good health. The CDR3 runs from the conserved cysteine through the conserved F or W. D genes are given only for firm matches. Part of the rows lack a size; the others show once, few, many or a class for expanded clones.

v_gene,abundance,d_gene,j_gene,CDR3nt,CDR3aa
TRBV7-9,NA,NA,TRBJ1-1,TGTGCCAGCAGTCTCGGGAGCCTCGAAGCTTTCTTT,CASSLGSLEAFF
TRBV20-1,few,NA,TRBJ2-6,TGCAGTGCTAGAGCTAAACCTGGGGCCAACGTCCTGACTTTC,CSARAKPGANVLTF
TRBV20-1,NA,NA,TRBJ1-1,TGCAGTGCTAGGTTATCTGAGATGAACACTGAAGCTTTCTTT,CSARLSEMNTEAFF
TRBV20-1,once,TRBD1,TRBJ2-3,TGCAGTGCTAGAGTCCCGGGACAGGGCGGGACAGATACGCAGTATTTT,CSARVPGQGGTDTQYF
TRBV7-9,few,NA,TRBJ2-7,TGTGCCAGCAGCTTAGCGGGGGCGGAAAGGAACGAGCAGTACTTC,CASSLAGAERNEQYF
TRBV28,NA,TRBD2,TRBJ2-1,TGTGCCAGCAGTATACTAGCGAGCTCCCCCGAGCAGTTCTTC,CASSILASSPEQFF
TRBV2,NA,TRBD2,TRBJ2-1,TGTGCCAGCATAAAACTTAGCGGCGGGGGGCTCTACAATGAGCAGTTCTTC,CASIKLSGGGLYNEQFF
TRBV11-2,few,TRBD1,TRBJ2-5,TGTGCCACCGATGAGGGACAGGGGGCCCGGGAGCAGTACTTC,CATDEGQGAREQYF
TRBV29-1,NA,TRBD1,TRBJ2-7,TGCAGCGTAGAGACAGGGGCCACCTACGAGCAGTACTTC,CSVETGATYEQYF
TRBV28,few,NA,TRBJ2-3,TGTGCCAGCAGTTCAGCGGATCGTACGCAGTATTTT,CASSSADRTQYF
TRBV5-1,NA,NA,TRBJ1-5,TGCGCCAGCAGCTTCGGATCGGGTCAGCCCCAGCATTTT,CASSFGSGQPQHF
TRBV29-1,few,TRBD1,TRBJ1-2,TGCAGCGTGGCCGGGACAGACGCCTATGGCTACACCTTC,CSVAGTDAYGYTF
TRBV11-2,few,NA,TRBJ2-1,TGTGCCAGCAGCCGGATCTCAGGATCGAACCACAATGAGCAGTTCTTC,CASSRISGSNHNEQFF
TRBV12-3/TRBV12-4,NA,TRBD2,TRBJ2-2,TGTGCCAGCAGCGGGGGACTAGCGGGAGGGACCGGGGAGCTGTTTTTT,CASSGGLAGGTGELFF
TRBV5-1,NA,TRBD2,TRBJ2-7,TGCGCCAGCAGACTCACGGGAGGCTCCTACGAGCAGTACTTC,CASRLTGGSYEQYF
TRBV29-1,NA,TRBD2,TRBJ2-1,TGCAGCGTTGATACTAGCGGGAGAAATGAGCAGTTCTTC,CSVDTSGRNEQFF
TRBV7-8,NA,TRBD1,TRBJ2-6,TGTGCCAGCAGCTCCCCGGAGGGACAGGGAGCTTCTGGGGCCAACGTCCTGACTTTC,CASSSPEGQGASGANVLTF
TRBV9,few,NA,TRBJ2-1,TGTGCCAGCAGCGTAGAAGGGGCTGGAGGGAGCTCCTACAATGAGCAGTTCTTC,CASSVEGAGGSSYNEQFF
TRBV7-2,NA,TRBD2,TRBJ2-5,TGTGCCAGCAGGCGGGAGGGTGGAGAGACCCAGTACTTC,CASRREGGETQYF
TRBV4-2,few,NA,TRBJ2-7,TGTGCCAGCAGCCAAGATGGGGTTGCGATGGGCAACGAGCAGTACTTC,CASSQDGVAMGNEQYF
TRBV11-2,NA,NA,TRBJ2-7,TGTGCCAGCAGCTTGGGCCGGGGATACTACGAGCAGTACTTC,CASSLGRGYYEQYF
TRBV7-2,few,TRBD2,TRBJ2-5,TGTGCCAGCAGCTTAACTAGCGGGAGGGTACGAGAGACCCAGTACTTC,CASSLTSGRVRETQYF
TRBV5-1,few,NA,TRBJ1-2,TGCGCCAGCAGCCGAGTGGGGGATGGCTACACCTTC,CASSRVGDGYTF
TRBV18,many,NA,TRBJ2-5,TGTGCCAGCAGTGGCCAAGAGACCCAGTACTTC,CASSGQETQYF
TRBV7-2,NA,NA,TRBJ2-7,TGTGCCAGCAGCTTAGCGCGGAGGGGCATAACCTCCTACGAGCAGTACTTC,CASSLARRGITSYEQYF
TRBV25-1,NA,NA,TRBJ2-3,TGTGCCAGCAGCACAGGGATCACACATACGCAGTATTTT,CASSTGITHTQYF
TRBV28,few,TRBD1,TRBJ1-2,TGTGCCAGCAGATCCGACAGGGGGGCTTCATTC,CASRSDRGASF
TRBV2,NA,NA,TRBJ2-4,TGTGCCAGCAGTCAAACCCTCGGACAGCTGAAAAGCATTCAGTACTTC,CASSQTLGQLKSIQYF
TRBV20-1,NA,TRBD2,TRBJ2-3,TGCAGTGCTCCCAGGGAATCTAGCGGGGGGGAGCTCGGCACAGATACGCAGTATTTT,CSAPRESSGGELGTDTQYF